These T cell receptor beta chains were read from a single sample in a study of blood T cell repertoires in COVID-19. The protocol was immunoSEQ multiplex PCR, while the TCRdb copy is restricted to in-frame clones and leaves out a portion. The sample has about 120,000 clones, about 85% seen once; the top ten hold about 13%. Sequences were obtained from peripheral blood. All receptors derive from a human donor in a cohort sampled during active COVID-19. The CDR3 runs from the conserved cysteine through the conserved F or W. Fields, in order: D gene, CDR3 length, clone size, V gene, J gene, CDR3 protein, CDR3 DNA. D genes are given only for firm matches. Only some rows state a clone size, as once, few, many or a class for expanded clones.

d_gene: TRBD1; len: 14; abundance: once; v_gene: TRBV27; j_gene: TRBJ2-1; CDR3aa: CASSFRDSYNEQFF; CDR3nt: TGTGCCAGCAGTTTCCGGGACAGTTACAATGAGCAGTTCTTC
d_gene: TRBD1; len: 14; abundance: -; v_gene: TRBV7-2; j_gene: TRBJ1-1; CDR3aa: CASSLVPTGVGAFF; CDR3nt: TGTGCCAGCAGCTTAGTCCCTACAGGGGTGGGGGCTTTCTTT
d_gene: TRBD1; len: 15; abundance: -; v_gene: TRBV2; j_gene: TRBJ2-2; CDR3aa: CASRSGTANTGELFF; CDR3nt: TGTGCCAGCAGATCCGGGACAGCGAACACCGGGGAGCTGTTTTTT
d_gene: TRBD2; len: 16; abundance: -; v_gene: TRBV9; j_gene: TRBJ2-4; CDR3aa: CASSERLAGERNIQYF; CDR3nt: TGTGCCAGCAGCGAAAGACTAGCGGGGGAGAGGAACATTCAGTACTTC
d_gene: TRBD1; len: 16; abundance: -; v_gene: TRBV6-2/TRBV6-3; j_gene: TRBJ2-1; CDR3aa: CASSPTTGKNYNEQFF; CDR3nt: TGTGCCAGCAGCCCCACGACAGGGAAAAACTACAATGAGCAGTTCTTC
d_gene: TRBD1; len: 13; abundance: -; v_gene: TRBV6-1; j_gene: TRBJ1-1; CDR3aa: CASSEGQATEAFF; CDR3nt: TGTGCCAGCAGTGAGGGACAGGCCACTGAAGCTTTCTTT
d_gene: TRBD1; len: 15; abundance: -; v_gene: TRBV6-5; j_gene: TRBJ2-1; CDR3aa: CASLNLRGQDNEQFF; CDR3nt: TGTGCCAGCCTGAACCTTAGAGGACAGGACAATGAGCAGTTCTTC
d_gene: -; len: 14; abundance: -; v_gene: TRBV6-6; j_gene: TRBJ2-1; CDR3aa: CASSYSGGGNEQFF; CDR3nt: TGTGCCAGCAGTTACTCGGGGGGTGGGAATGAGCAGTTCTTC
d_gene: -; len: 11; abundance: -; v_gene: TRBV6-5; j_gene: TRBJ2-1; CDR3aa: CATYRDNEQFF; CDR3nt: TGTGCCACCTACAGGGACAATGAGCAGTTCTTC
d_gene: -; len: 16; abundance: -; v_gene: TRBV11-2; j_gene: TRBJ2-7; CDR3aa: CASSLVVQTSSYEQYF; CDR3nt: TGTGCCAGCAGCTTAGTTGTACAGACAAGCTCCTACGAGCAGTACTTC
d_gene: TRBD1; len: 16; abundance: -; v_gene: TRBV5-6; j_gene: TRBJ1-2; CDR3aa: CASSPRRTGSNYGYTF; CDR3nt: TGTGCCAGCAGCCCCCGAAGGACAGGATCTAACTATGGCTACACCTTC
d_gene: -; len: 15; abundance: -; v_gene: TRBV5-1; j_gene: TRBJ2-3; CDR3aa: CASSFFSLVADTQYF; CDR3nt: TGCGCCAGCAGCTTCTTCAGTCTGGTAGCCGATACGCAGTATTTT
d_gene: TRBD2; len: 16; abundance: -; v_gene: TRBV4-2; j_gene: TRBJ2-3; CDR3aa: CASSPLLAGATDTQYF; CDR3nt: TGTGCCAGCAGCCCCCTTCTAGCGGGGGCCACAGATACGCAGTATTTT
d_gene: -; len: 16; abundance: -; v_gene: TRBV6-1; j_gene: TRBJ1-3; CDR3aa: CASSESVFLSGNTIYF; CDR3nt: TGTGCCAGCAGTGAATCCGTATTTCTCTCTGGAAACACCATATATTTT
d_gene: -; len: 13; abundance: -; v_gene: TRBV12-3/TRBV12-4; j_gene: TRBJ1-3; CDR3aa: CASSLARGNTIYF; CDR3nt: TGTGCCAGCAGTTTAGCCAGGGGAAACACCATATATTTT
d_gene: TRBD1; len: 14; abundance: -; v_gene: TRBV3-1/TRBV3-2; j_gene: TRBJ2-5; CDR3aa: CASSPDRGRETQYF; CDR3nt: TGTGCCAGCAGCCCCGACAGGGGGCGAGAGACCCAGTACTTC
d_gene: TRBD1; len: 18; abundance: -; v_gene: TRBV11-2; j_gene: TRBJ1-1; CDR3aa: CASSLEGQGAAKSGVAFF; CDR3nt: TGTGCCAGCAGCTTAGAGGGACAGGGGGCGGCCAAATCGGGGGTGGCTTTCTTT
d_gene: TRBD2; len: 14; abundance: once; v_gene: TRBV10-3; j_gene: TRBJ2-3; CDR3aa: CAISGLAGADTQYF; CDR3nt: TGTGCCATCAGTGGACTAGCGGGGGCAGATACGCAGTATTTT
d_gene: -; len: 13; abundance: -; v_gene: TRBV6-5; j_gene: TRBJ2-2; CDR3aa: CASMRGGAGELFF; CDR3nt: TGTGCCAGCATGCGAGGGGGGGCCGGGGAGCTGTTTTTT
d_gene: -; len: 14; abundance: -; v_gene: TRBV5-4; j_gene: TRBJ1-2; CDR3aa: CASSSAVGEDGYTF; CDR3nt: TGTGCCAGCAGCTCGGCTGTAGGGGAGGATGGCTACACCTTC
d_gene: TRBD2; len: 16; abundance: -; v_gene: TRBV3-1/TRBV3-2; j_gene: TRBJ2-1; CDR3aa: CASSQYSGGFYNEQFF; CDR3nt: TGTGCCAGCAGCCAATATAGCGGGGGGTTCTACAATGAGCAGTTCTTC
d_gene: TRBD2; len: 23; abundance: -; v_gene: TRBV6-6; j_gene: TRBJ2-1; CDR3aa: CASSQRISWGTSGGRLSYNEQFF; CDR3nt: TGTGCCAGCAGTCAAAGGATTTCGTGGGGGACTAGCGGGGGTCGCCTCTCCTACAATGAGCAGTTCTTC
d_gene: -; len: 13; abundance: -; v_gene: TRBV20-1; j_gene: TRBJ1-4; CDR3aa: CSASKLTNEKLFF; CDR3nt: TGCAGTGCTAGTAAACTCACTAATGAAAAACTGTTTTTT
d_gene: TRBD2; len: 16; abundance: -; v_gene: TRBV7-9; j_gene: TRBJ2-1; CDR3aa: CASSLDVAGGLNEQFF; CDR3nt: TGTGCCAGCAGCTTAGATGTAGCGGGGGGGCTGAATGAGCAGTTCTTC
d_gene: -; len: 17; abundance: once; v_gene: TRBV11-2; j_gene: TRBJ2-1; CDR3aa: CASSLDLRSSAYNEQFF; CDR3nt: TGTGCCAGCAGCTTAGATCTGAGGAGCTCCGCCTACAATGAGCAGTTCTTC
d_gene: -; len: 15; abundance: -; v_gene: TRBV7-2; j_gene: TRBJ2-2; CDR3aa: CASSPQGGGTGELFF; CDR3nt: TGTGCCAGCAGCCCTCAGGGGGGTGGCACCGGGGAGCTGTTTTTT
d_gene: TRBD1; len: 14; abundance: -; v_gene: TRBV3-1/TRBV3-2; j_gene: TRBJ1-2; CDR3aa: CASSQGQSWDGYTF; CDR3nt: TGTGCCAGCAGCCAGGGACAGTCCTGGGATGGCTACACCTTC
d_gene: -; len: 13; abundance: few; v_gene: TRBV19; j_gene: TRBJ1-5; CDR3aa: CASGVRAYEAQHF; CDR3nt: TGTGCCAGTGGGGTCAGGGCCTACGAAGCCCAGCATTTT
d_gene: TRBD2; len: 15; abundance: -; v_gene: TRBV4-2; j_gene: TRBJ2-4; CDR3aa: CASSQGRGGANIQYF; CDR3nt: TGTGCCAGCAGCCAAGGGCGGGGGGGCGCAAACATTCAGTACTTC
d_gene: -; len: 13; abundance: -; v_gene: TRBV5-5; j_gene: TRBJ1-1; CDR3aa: CASSLYRETEAFF; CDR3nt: TGTGCCAGCAGCCTTTACAGGGAGACTGAAGCTTTCTTT
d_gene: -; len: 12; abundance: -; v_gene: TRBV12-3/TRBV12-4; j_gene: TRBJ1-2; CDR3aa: CASSWRAGGYTF; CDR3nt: TGTGCCAGCAGCTGGAGGGCGGGAGGCTACACCTTC
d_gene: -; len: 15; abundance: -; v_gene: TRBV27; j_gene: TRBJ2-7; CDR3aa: CASSSRQAQFYEQYF; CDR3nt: TGTGCCAGCAGTTCGAGACAGGCCCAATTCTACGAGCAGTACTTC
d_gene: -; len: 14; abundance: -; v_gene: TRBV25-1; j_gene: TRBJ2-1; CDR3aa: CASSDPRQSNEQFF; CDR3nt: TGTGCCAGCAGTGACCCCCGACAGTCTAATGAGCAGTTCTTC
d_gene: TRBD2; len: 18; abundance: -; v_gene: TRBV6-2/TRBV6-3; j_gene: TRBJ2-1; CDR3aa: CASSRTSGGRAAYNEQFF; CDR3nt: TGTGCCAGCAGCCGGACTAGCGGGGGGAGGGCGGCATACAATGAGCAGTTCTTC
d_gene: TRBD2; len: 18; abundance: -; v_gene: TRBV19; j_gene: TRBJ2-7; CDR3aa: CASSTGLAGGLSSYEQYF; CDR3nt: TGTGCCAGTAGTACCGGACTAGCGGGGGGCCTGAGCTCCTACGAGCAGTACTTC
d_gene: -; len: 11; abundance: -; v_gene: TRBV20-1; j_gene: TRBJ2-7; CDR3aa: CSARNGHEQYF; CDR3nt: TGCAGTGCTAGGAATGGGCACGAGCAGTACTTC
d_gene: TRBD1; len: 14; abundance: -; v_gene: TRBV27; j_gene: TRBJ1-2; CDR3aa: CASSPRTGDYGYTF; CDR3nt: TGTGCCAGCAGTCCGAGGACAGGGGACTATGGCTACACCTTC
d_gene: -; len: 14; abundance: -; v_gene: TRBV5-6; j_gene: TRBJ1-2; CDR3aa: CASSHRWDNYGYTF; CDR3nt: TGTGCCAGCAGCCATCGATGGGACAATTATGGCTACACCTTC
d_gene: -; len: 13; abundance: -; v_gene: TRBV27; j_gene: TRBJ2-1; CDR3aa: CASSFRGVSEQFF; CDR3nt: TGTGCCAGCAGTTTTAGGGGCGTTAGCGAGCAGTTCTTC
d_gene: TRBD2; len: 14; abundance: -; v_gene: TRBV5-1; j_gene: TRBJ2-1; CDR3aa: CASSSWTGGNEQFF; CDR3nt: TGCGCCAGCAGCTCCTGGACCGGGGGGAATGAGCAGTTCTTC
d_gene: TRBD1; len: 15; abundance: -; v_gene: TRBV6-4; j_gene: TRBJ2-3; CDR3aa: CASSESQGASDTQYF; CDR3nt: TGTGCCAGCAGTGAGTCACAGGGGGCGTCAGATACGCAGTATTTT
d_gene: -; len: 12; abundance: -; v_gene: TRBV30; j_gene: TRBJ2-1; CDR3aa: CAWPLRGREQFF; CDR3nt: TGTGCCTGGCCTCTAAGGGGAAGAGAGCAGTTCTTC
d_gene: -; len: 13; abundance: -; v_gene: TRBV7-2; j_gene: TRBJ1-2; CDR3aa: CASSFRQQGGYTF; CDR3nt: TGTGCCAGCAGCTTCCGACAGCAAGGTGGCTACACCTTC
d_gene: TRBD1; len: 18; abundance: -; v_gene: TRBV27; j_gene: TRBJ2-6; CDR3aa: CASSSRTGGASGANVLTF; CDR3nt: TGTGCCAGCAGTTCCCGGACAGGGGGGGCCTCTGGGGCCAACGTCCTGACTTTC
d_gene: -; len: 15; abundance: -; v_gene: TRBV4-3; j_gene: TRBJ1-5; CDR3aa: CASSQEPYSNQPQHF; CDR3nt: TGCGCCAGCAGCCAAGAGCCCTATAGCAATCAGCCCCAGCATTTT
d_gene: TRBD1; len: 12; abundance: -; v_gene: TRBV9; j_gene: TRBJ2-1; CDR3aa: CASNGQGGEQFF; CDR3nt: TGTGCCAGCAACGGACAGGGCGGTGAGCAGTTCTTC
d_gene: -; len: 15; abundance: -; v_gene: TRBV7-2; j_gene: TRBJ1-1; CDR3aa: CASSFHSRVGTEAFF; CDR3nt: TGTGCCAGCAGCTTTCATTCCAGGGTCGGAACTGAAGCTTTCTTT
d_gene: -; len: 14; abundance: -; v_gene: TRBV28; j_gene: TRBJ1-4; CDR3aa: CASSNRDIREKLFF; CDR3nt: TGTGCCAGCAGTAACCGGGACATACGTGAAAAACTGTTTTTT